This TCR beta chain comes out of a study of cytotoxic CD8 clonotypes in ibrutinib-treated CLL. Study results and caveats: Under therapy, public clonotypes either contracted or stayed stable, and they were uncommon. Sustained-remission patients were sampled at one set of times and progressing patients at different ones. Clonality measured at baseline exceeded age-matched healthy donors, tracking circulating CD8+ T-cell counts. Clonality rose at ibrutinib response and fell back toward baseline at progression.

Here immunoSEQ multiplex PCR was the method, and the copy in TCRdb shows in-frame clones only, minus some. Of approximately 32,000 clones in the sample, almost 70% were seen once. This CDR3 is 16 amino acids long. CDR1 LNHNV and CDR2 YYDKDF come from the germline V gene (reference sequence). V was clipped by 0 bases and J by 1 base, with 11 bases between them. Of note for this clone: Its antigen is as yet unknown.

The TCR was taken from a human donor with chronic lymphocytic leukemia. This chain connects TRBV15 to TRBJ2-3; no clear D gene. The sample here was PBMCs, taken before ibrutinib treatment. CDR3 region: CATSRDLSARTDTQYF. CDR3 nucleotide sequence: TGTGCCACCAGCAGAGATTTGAGTGCACGCACAGATACGCAGTATTTT.